These T cell receptor beta chains were read from a single sample in a study of T cells after posttransplantation cyclophosphamide. TCRdb's copy holds only in-frame clones and misses some; the assay was immunoSEQ multiplex PCR. The data contain 2,000 to 3,000 clones, less than 75% of them singletons. The sequenced sample was PBMCs, obtained 30 days after allogeneic stem cell transplant with posttransplant cyclophosphamide. The receptor set was obtained from a female patient in her fifties who received an allogeneic stem cell transplant from a related donor, was CMV-positive, and had no GVHD. Some T cells may have originated in the graft donor. The CDR3 runs from the conserved cysteine through the conserved F or W. Each record gives: J gene, V gene, CDR3 protein.

J gene: TRBJ1-3
V gene: TRBV2
CDR3 protein: CASSGGTIYF

J gene: TRBJ2-1
V gene: TRBV19
CDR3 protein: CASRSGPYNEQFF

J gene: TRBJ2-2
V gene: TRBV5-8
CDR3 protein: CASSLEHRQYTGELFF

J gene: TRBJ2-7
V gene: TRBV19
CDR3 protein: CASSMGVEQYF

J gene: TRBJ1-1
V gene: TRBV7-3
CDR3 protein: CASSLAPKDFLDTEAFF

J gene: TRBJ2-3
V gene: TRBV12-2
CDR3 protein: CASRSTSGGDRTDTQYF

J gene: TRBJ2-2
V gene: TRBV19
CDR3 protein: CASDRVTGELFF

J gene: TRBJ1-4
V gene: TRBV18
CDR3 protein: CASSPPGQGNEKLFF

J gene: TRBJ1-5
V gene: TRBV19
CDR3 protein: CATGTTVFGPQHF

J gene: TRBJ1-1
V gene: TRBV19
CDR3 protein: CASSIGRGTPNTEAFF

J gene: TRBJ1-5
V gene: TRBV18
CDR3 protein: CASSRGANQPQHF

J gene: TRBJ2-5
V gene: TRBV19
CDR3 protein: CASSIGGQLQETQYF

J gene: TRBJ2-5
V gene: TRBV19
CDR3 protein: CASSKTSGISETQYF

J gene: TRBJ1-1
V gene: TRBV7-9
CDR3 protein: CASSPADRFDTEAFF

J gene: TRBJ2-5
V gene: TRBV29-1
CDR3 protein: CSVSTGLQETQYF

J gene: TRBJ2-7
V gene: TRBV9
CDR3 protein: CASSVASSGGSYEQYF

J gene: TRBJ1-1
V gene: TRBV29-1
CDR3 protein: CSVHPSGGPNTEAFF

J gene: TRBJ1-1
V gene: TRBV25-1
CDR3 protein: CASSEGGNTEAFF